The entry that follows covers one T cell receptor beta chain sequence. Its antigen target is currently unknown. Nothing much larger sits one base from this clone, and base qualities are not available. This CDR3 is also generated by other DNA sequences in the sample. This sample is part of a study of shared clonotypes between healthy human individuals (dated by TCRdb to about 2020). Describing the broader study: The cohort included three men and a couple of women between 18 and 49 years of age. Leukapheresis yielded between about 0.85 and 10 billion PBMCs per donor. For each donor, CD4 naive and CD4 memory were each given three plates, CD8 naive was given two plates, and CD8 memory was given one plate. Different laboratories and diverse techniques were used to prepare libraries and sequence TCR repertoires, to increase sequencing depth and limit assay-specific biases. The study deeply sequenced blood TCR repertoires of roughly five healthy adults to estimate repertoire size and the extent of clonotype sharing between individuals. Study-wide findings and limitations: Pairwise subsampling led to the expectation that sequencing depth would affect the degree of clonotype sharing among donors. Compared with non-shared clonotypes, the clonotypes found in all four sorted-subset donors had higher generation probabilities. Because the study included only a small number of donors, the genetic and exposure-history diversity represented was limited. Even with the large sequencing depth, rarefaction of the sorted-subset datasets indicated that sequencing was incomplete. Larger estimated clonotype richness was generally found for naive subsets than for memory subsets. Sharing across a handful of donors was observed for 5% to 6.5% of naive CD4, about 4% of naive CD8, around 2.5% of memory CD4, and roughly 0.4% of memory CD8 clonotypes. Sampling was limited to blood, and TCR repertoires in tissue likely differ from TCR repertoires in blood.

V and J lose 4 bases and 2 bases, and a span of 7 bases separates them. The germline V gene yields SGHRS for CDR1 and YFSETQ for CDR2. From cysteine to phenylalanine, the CDR3 is 12 amino acids long. The DNA shown is the 36-base CDR3, in frame from base 1. Donors were healthy HIV-negative adults with no recently reported acute infections or vaccinations. All donors were Caucasian adults living in Nashville, Tennessee, USA. CD4+ T cells were enriched by magnetic negative selection, after which naive cells were positively selected on CD45RA and the negative fraction was taken as the memory subset. After blood collection by leukapheresis, PBMCs were isolated using Ficoll-Histopaque density gradient centrifugation and then cryopreserved in the vapor phase of liquid nitrogen. Purity and quantity of every magnetically sorted T cell population were checked by analytical flow cytometry. Each sorted fraction had its genomic DNA isolated and then quantified by UV absorbance on a Nanodrop 2000c.

Using the deep immunoSEQ assay, multiplex PCR amplified TCR CDR3 regions from genomic DNA. Extracted genomic DNA from each cell subset was distributed evenly across all wells of several immunoSEQ 96-well plates, and each plate was treated as a replicate. For sorted subsets, 150 to 250 ng genomic DNA, equal to some 28,000 T cell genomes, was loaded into each replicate PCR. Purified libraries were measured with a Qubit 3.0 fluorometer, size-checked on a Bioanalyzer 2100, and measured again with the KAPA Library Quantification kit. A separate single-read 150-cycle Illumina NextSeq 550 flow cell was used to sequence each immunoSEQ 96-well plate. The published analysis was carried out like this. Because only junctional sequences without quality scores were contained in the immunoSEQ output, filtering matching that applied to full-length reads could not be performed. To assign V/J genes and CDR3, sequences were annotated using PyIR, a Python wrapper for IgBLAST v1.9, with IMGT germline references. Reads with weak V/J assignments (E-value above 1e-6), missing CDR3, stop codons, out-of-frame junctions, or ambiguous translated residues were removed. V3J clonotypes were defined as sequences sharing the same inferred V gene, J gene, and CDR3 amino acid sequence. To compute the percentage overlap between repertoires, the number of shared unique clonotypes was divided by the size of the smaller repertoire. Repertoire richness was assessed with RTK rarefaction, the Chao1 estimator, and Recon v2.1 estimates of unobserved clonotypes. Generation probabilities for all TCRbeta clonotypes obtained by the gDNA method from several donors were computed using OLGA. Drawn from immuneACCESS, this table holds only the in-frame rearrangements with V and J called that TCRdb kept. Clones are partly lost; checked studies trace under half to an unresolved V gene and leave the rest unexplained. The V and J calls and clone size are taken from that table; D and trimming were inferred from the DNA. This sample has 2 million to 2.5 million clones in its table, and 90% to 96% of those were observed once. The ten largest clonotypes hold roughly 0.13% of the sample.

This sequence originates from a man aged 18 to 29 in good health. This receptor chain uses TRBV5-1 and TRBJ2-7, with the D gene possibly TRBD1 or TRBD2, each one fitting 5 bases. Sequencing was done on a sample of naive CD4+ T cells sorted from blood. The sample's cell subset or site label, in plain terms: CD45RA+ positively selected. The sequence in DNA is TGCGCCAGCAGCCTGGGGGCCTACGAGCAGTACTTC. Translated, this is CASSLGAYEQYF.